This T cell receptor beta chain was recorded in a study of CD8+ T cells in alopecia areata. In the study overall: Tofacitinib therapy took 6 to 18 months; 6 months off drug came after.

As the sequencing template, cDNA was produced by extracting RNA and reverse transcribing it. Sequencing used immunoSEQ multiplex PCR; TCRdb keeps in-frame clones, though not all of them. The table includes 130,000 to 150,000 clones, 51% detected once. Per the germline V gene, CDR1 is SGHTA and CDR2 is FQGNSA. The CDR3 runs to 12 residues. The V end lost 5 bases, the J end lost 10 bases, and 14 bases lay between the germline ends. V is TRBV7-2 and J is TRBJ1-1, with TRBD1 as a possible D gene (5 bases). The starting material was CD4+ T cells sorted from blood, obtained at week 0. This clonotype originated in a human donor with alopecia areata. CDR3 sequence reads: CASSPGPGTAFF. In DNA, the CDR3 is TGTGCCAGCAGCCCGGGGCCAGGGACAGCTTTCTTT.